A selection of T cell receptor beta chains follows, all from one sample in a study of T cells in narcolepsy. Data came from immunoSEQ multiplex PCR; TCRdb stores just in-frame clones and leaves some out. The table includes roughly 9,800 clones, over 65% detected once. The specimen sequenced was CD45RA- memory CD8+ T cells from PBMCs. All receptors derive from a human donor with narcolepsy. Both conserved end residues are part of each CDR3. D genes are given only for firm matches. Size values are once, few and many counts, or a class for expanded clones, and some rows have none.

CDR3nt: TGTGCCAGCAGCTTGCTAGCGGGTGCAGATACGCAGTATTTT; CDR3aa: CASSLLAGADTQYF; v_gene: TRBV7-2; j_gene: TRBJ2-3; d_gene: TRBD2; abundance: .
CDR3nt: TGCGCCAGCAGCCAGGCCCCGGGACAGGGTGGGACTGAAGCTTTCTTT; CDR3aa: CASSQAPGQGGTEAFF; v_gene: TRBV4-3; j_gene: TRBJ1-1; d_gene: TRBD1; abundance: .
CDR3nt: TGTGCCAGCAGCCCTGGGGTAGTGGAATCCTACAATGAGCAGTTCTTC; CDR3aa: CASSPGVVESYNEQFF; v_gene: TRBV28; j_gene: TRBJ2-1; d_gene: .; abundance: .
CDR3nt: TGTGCCAGCAGTGACTCCCGGGAGTCAGATACGCAGTATTTT; CDR3aa: CASSDSRESDTQYF; v_gene: TRBV6-4; j_gene: TRBJ2-3; d_gene: .; abundance: .
CDR3nt: TGTGCCAGCAGCCCAGGACCTGCAACTAATGAAAAACTGTTTTTT; CDR3aa: CASSPGPATNEKLFF; v_gene: TRBV6-1; j_gene: TRBJ1-4; d_gene: .; abundance: .
CDR3nt: TGTGCCAGCAGCCCTTCCTGGAGGGCAGGGGGACTAATGGGCTACGAGCAGTACTTC; CDR3aa: CASSPSWRAGGLMGYEQYF; v_gene: TRBV27; j_gene: TRBJ2-7; d_gene: .; abundance: .
CDR3nt: TGTGCCAGCAGCCCCGGCGGTCCCACAGATACGCAGTATTTT; CDR3aa: CASSPGGPTDTQYF; v_gene: TRBV6-5; j_gene: TRBJ2-3; d_gene: .; abundance: .
CDR3nt: TGCAGCGTTGCGGCACGACAGGGGTGGGGGGAGCAGTTCTTC; CDR3aa: CSVAARQGWGEQFF; v_gene: TRBV29-1; j_gene: TRBJ2-1; d_gene: TRBD1; abundance: .
CDR3nt: TGTGCCAGCAGCCTTGGGACAGATGGGAATTCACCCCTCCACTTT; CDR3aa: CASSLGTDGNSPLHF; v_gene: TRBV9; j_gene: TRBJ1-6; d_gene: TRBD1; abundance: .
CDR3nt: TGCGCCAGCAGCTTGGACGGGGCTTCCTACAATGAGCAGTTCTTC; CDR3aa: CASSLDGASYNEQFF; v_gene: TRBV5-1; j_gene: TRBJ2-1; d_gene: .; abundance: .
CDR3nt: TGTGCCAGCAACCGGGGCGATCGCGAGCAGTACTTC; CDR3aa: CASNRGDREQYF; v_gene: TRBV5-6; j_gene: TRBJ2-7; d_gene: .; abundance: .
CDR3nt: TGTGCCAGTAGTATGCTAGCATGGAGTCCTGAGCAGTTCTTC; CDR3aa: CASSMLAWSPEQFF; v_gene: TRBV19; j_gene: TRBJ2-1; d_gene: .; abundance: .
CDR3nt: TGCGCCAGCAGCCAAGACAAGTTTTTGAGCTCCTACGAGCAGTACTTC; CDR3aa: CASSQDKFLSSYEQYF; v_gene: TRBV4-3; j_gene: TRBJ2-7; d_gene: .; abundance: .
CDR3nt: TGTGCCAGTAGTCCAGCGGGGGGCTCCTACAATGAGCAGTTCTTC; CDR3aa: CASSPAGGSYNEQFF; v_gene: TRBV19; j_gene: TRBJ2-1; d_gene: TRBD2; abundance: .
CDR3nt: TGTGCCAGCAGCCTCTCCCGACAGGGTGGCACCGGGGAGCTGTTTTTT; CDR3aa: CASSLSRQGGTGELFF; v_gene: TRBV11-2; j_gene: TRBJ2-2; d_gene: TRBD1; abundance: .
CDR3nt: TGTGCCAGCAGTGCGGGACTAGCGGAATACAATGAGCAGTTCTTC; CDR3aa: CASSAGLAEYNEQFF; v_gene: TRBV6-4; j_gene: TRBJ2-1; d_gene: TRBD2; abundance: medium-sized
CDR3nt: TGTGCCAGCAGCTTATGGACTAGTTCCTACGAGCAGTACTTC; CDR3aa: CASSLWTSSYEQYF; v_gene: TRBV7-2; j_gene: TRBJ2-7; d_gene: TRBD2; abundance: .
CDR3nt: TGTGCCAGCAGCCACTACCTAGCGACTAGCACAGATACGCAGTATTTT; CDR3aa: CASSHYLATSTDTQYF; v_gene: TRBV7-6; j_gene: TRBJ2-3; d_gene: .; abundance: few
CDR3nt: TGTGCCACCAGTATGTCTAGCGGGGACTACTACGAGCAGTACTTC; CDR3aa: CATSMSSGDYYEQYF; v_gene: TRBV15; j_gene: TRBJ2-7; d_gene: TRBD2; abundance: .
CDR3nt: TGTGCCAGCTCACGAGCAGCAGACGGGGGACAAGAGACCCAGTACTTC; CDR3aa: CASSRAADGGQETQYF; v_gene: TRBV18; j_gene: TRBJ2-5; d_gene: .; abundance: .
CDR3nt: TGTGCCACCAGCACGTCGGATTTCTCTGGGGCCAACGTCCTGACTTTC; CDR3aa: CATSTSDFSGANVLTF; v_gene: TRBV15; j_gene: TRBJ2-6; d_gene: .; abundance: few
CDR3nt: TGTGCCAGCAGCCTGGGAGTTCCCTATAATTCACCCCTCCACTTT; CDR3aa: CASSLGVPYNSPLHF; v_gene: TRBV7-2; j_gene: TRBJ1-6; d_gene: .; abundance: .
CDR3nt: TGTGCCAGCAGCCAAGAGGGGGGGGGCGGGCCAGATACGCAGTATTTT; CDR3aa: CASSQEGGGGPDTQYF; v_gene: TRBV4-2; j_gene: TRBJ2-3; d_gene: .; abundance: few
CDR3nt: TGTGCCAGCAGGAGGAGTGGGTCCTACGAGCAGTACTTC; CDR3aa: CASRRSGSYEQYF; v_gene: TRBV11-3; j_gene: TRBJ2-7; d_gene: .; abundance: .
CDR3nt: TGTGCCAGCAGCCCCGTTCCGGGACAGGGGTTTAACACCGGGGAGCTGTTTTTT; CDR3aa: CASSPVPGQGFNTGELFF; v_gene: TRBV11-3; j_gene: TRBJ2-2; d_gene: TRBD1; abundance: .
CDR3nt: TGTGCCAGCAGTTTATTGGCCGGGTCTAATTCACCCCTCCACTTT; CDR3aa: CASSLLAGSNSPLHF; v_gene: TRBV28; j_gene: TRBJ1-6; d_gene: .; abundance: once
CDR3nt: TGTGCCAGTTTCGAGGGGTCTGGCTACACCTTC; CDR3aa: CASFEGSGYTF; v_gene: TRBV25-1; j_gene: TRBJ1-2; d_gene: .; abundance: few
CDR3nt: TGTGCCAGTAGTCAGGCTAGGGGAGGGTGGGTTGAGCAGTTCTTC; CDR3aa: CASSQARGGWVEQFF; v_gene: TRBV19; j_gene: TRBJ2-1; d_gene: TRBD2; abundance: few
CDR3nt: TGTGCCAGCAGCTTAGCCCCCACAGCGGAGACCCAGTACTTC; CDR3aa: CASSLAPTAETQYF; v_gene: TRBV11-2; j_gene: TRBJ2-5; d_gene: .; abundance: .
CDR3nt: TGTGCCAACCCACCGGGACATATTCATTCACCCCTCCACTTT; CDR3aa: CANPPGHIHSPLHF; v_gene: TRBV10-3; j_gene: TRBJ1-6; d_gene: .; abundance: few
CDR3nt: TGTGCCAGCCTAGGCCCAGATACGCAGTATTTT; CDR3aa: CASLGPDTQYF; v_gene: TRBV5-5; j_gene: TRBJ2-3; d_gene: .; abundance: once
CDR3nt: TGTGCCACAAGGGGGGGCGGTCGGCCCGTACGGTACCTCCGTAGCAATCAGCCCCAGCATTTT; CDR3aa: CATRGGGRPVRYLRSNQPQHF; v_gene: TRBV21-1; j_gene: TRBJ1-5; d_gene: .; abundance: .
CDR3nt: TGCGCCAGCAGCCCCGGGAGTCTCTTGGGGGACACTGAAGCTTTCTTT; CDR3aa: CASSPGSLLGDTEAFF; v_gene: TRBV4-3; j_gene: TRBJ1-1; d_gene: .; abundance: .
CDR3nt: TGTGCCAGCAGTGACGGGGGCACAGATACGCAGTATTTT; CDR3aa: CASSDGGTDTQYF; v_gene: TRBV6-4; j_gene: TRBJ2-3; d_gene: .; abundance: .
CDR3nt: TGTGCCAGCAGCTTACTTTCGGGACTAGCGGGAGACTACAATGAGCAGTTCTTC; CDR3aa: CASSLLSGLAGDYNEQFF; v_gene: TRBV11-2; j_gene: TRBJ2-1; d_gene: TRBD2; abundance: few
CDR3nt: TGTGCCAGCAGCTTTTGGACCGTTGGGGACGAGCAGTACTTC; CDR3aa: CASSFWTVGDEQYF; v_gene: TRBV7-8; j_gene: TRBJ2-7; d_gene: .; abundance: .
CDR3nt: TGTGCCAGCAGTCCTAGACTAGCGGGGGAAATAAATGAGCAGTTCTTC; CDR3aa: CASSPRLAGEINEQFF; v_gene: TRBV28; j_gene: TRBJ2-1; d_gene: TRBD2; abundance: few
CDR3nt: TGTGCCAGCAGCTTGTCGGGGGCGCGCTACGAGCAGTACTTC; CDR3aa: CASSLSGARYEQYF; v_gene: TRBV5-6; j_gene: TRBJ2-7; d_gene: .; abundance: .
CDR3nt: TGTGCCAGCAGCCAAGATGAAGTGGGGGAGCTGTTTTTT; CDR3aa: CASSQDEVGELFF; v_gene: TRBV4-2; j_gene: TRBJ2-2; d_gene: .; abundance: .
CDR3nt: TGTGCCAGTAGTATCGCTTGGGGACAGCCAGCCTGGGGGCGGGAGCAGTACTTC; CDR3aa: CASSIAWGQPAWGREQYF; v_gene: TRBV19; j_gene: TRBJ2-7; d_gene: TRBD1; abundance: .
CDR3nt: TGCGCCAGCAGCCTTTTAAGGGATGGGGCCAACGTCCTGACTTTC; CDR3aa: CASSLLRDGANVLTF; v_gene: TRBV4-3; j_gene: TRBJ2-6; d_gene: .; abundance: .
CDR3nt: TGTGCCAGCAGTTCCGACGGGACACCTTACGAGCAGTACTTC; CDR3aa: CASSSDGTPYEQYF; v_gene: TRBV27; j_gene: TRBJ2-7; d_gene: .; abundance: .
CDR3nt: TGTGCCAGCAGTTACCACAGGACCGTGTTTCCTGAAGCTTTCTTT; CDR3aa: CASSYHRTVFPEAFF; v_gene: TRBV6-5; j_gene: TRBJ1-1; d_gene: .; abundance: .